The 20 T cell receptor beta chains listed next were all sequenced from one sample in a study of identical twins (dated by TCRdb to about 2016). The library relied on 5' RACE. TCRdb records Illumina HiSeq 2000 as the sequencer. TCRdb reanalyzed the raw reads on its own, using fastp at Q25 for trimming and MiXCR for clone calling, and kept in-frame beta chains. Each CDR3 protein gets just one entry, which takes the most common genes and DNA from the rows behind it. The table for this sample lists a few hundred thousand distinct CDR3 sequences; less than 20% of them were counted only once. Around 12% of the sample is in the top ten clones. The sequencing input was naive T cells sorted from blood. Read against the paper, the sample's cell subset or site label means: cells isolated with a human naive T-cell isolation kit. The receptors originated from a man in his fifties or sixties in good health.

The genes are TRBV5-6 and TRBJ2-7; D gene uncertain. The CDR3 is 13 residues long. Germline CDR1 and CDR2: SGHDT and YYEEEE. With 4 bases removed from V and 5 bases from J, the gap between germline ends came to 13 bases. The CDR3 is CASSHDTSNEQYF. The CDR3 DNA reads TGTGCCAGCAGCCACGATACCAGCAACGAGCAGTACTTC.

This chain joins TRBV12-3 or TRBV12-4 and TRBJ2-6; 7 bases match TRBD1. With 0 bases clipped from V and 0 bases from J, the junction kept 8 bases outside the gene matches. The CDR3 sequence is 19 residues long. Written as DNA, the CDR3 is TGTGCCAGCAGTTTAGCGGCCAGGGGGATCCCCTCTGGGGCCAACGTCCTGACTTTC. This translates into CASSLAARGIPSGANVLTF.

This clonotype was counted a few times. The genes are TRBV18 and TRBJ1-1, with D perhaps TRBD1 (6 bases). Looked up from germline, CDR1 is KGHSH and CDR2 is LQKENI. The CDR3 has 16 amino acids. With 0 bases removed from V and 0 bases from J, the gap between germline ends came to 11 bases. The CDR3 DNA follows: TGTGCCAGCTCACCACCGGGGGGGGCGATGAACACTGAAGCTTTCTTT. Translated: CASSPPGGAMNTEAFF.

This clonotype was found a few times. The chain links TRBV4-2 to TRBJ1-2, with D possibly being TRBD1 (6 bases). The CDR3 is 16 residues long. Trimming took 0 bases from V and 6 from J, leaving 17 bases between them. Germline-derived CDR1 and CDR2 are LGHNA and YNFKEQ. CDR3 sequence (DNA): TGTGCCAGCAGCCAAGAATTTGTGGCAGGGGATAATGGCTACACCTTC. This translates into CASSQEFVAGDNGYTF.

This clonotype was seen ten or more times. V gene TRBV12-3 or TRBV12-4 combines with J gene TRBJ2-3; 9 bases line up with TRBD2. The trim removed 1 base at V and 3 bases at J, leaving 5 bases unmatched. The CDR3 consists of 16 residues. The CDR3 is CASSLVPAGGTDTQYF. The DNA for the CDR3 is TGTGCCAGCAGTTTAGTCCCAGCGGGAGGAACAGATACGCAGTATTTT.

Ten or more counts support this clonotype. The J gene is TRBJ2-1, the V gene TRBV10-3; a weak D match, TRBD2 (6 bases). Germline CDR1 ENHRY, CDR2 SYGVKD. The CDR3 has 12 residues. This CDR3 reads CSSVGGYNEQFF. CDR3 coding DNA: TGTTCCTCCGTCGGGGGCTACAATGAGCAGTTCTTC.

The CDR3 protein is CASSPTERVRDVTNEKLFF. CDR3 sequence (DNA): TGCGCCAGCAGCCCGACCGAGCGGGTCAGGGACGTCACTAATGAAAAACTGTTTTTT. The V and J genes are TRBV4-3 and TRBJ1-4, with a weak D call TRBD1 (5 bases). The CDR3 sequence is 19 residues long. The ends were cut back, 4 bases at V and 2 bases at J, with 23 bases in the middle. Germline V gene lookup returns CDR1 LGHNA and CDR2 YSLEER.

In this sample, this clonotype turned up many times. The chain has TRBV19 and TRBJ2-3; no reliable D call. This CDR3 comprises 14 residues. Trimming removed 1 base from V and 0 bases from J, with 5 bases in between. Germline V gene data show CDR1 as LNHDA and CDR2 as SQIVND (reference sequence). In DNA form, the CDR3 reads TGTGCCAGTAGTATAGGGGGAAGCACAGATACGCAGTATTTT. It yields the protein CASSIGGSTDTQYF. The entire variable domain, with the rest obtained from reference TRBV19 and TRBJ2-3, is as follows: DGGITQSPKYLFRKEGQNVTLSCEQNLNHDAMYWYRQDPGQGLRLIYYSQIVNDFQKGDIAEGYSVSREKKESFPLTVTSAQKNPTAFYLCASSIGGSTDTQYFGPGTRLTVL.

The CDR3 loop reads CAIRDRRTSGTYEQYF. The CDR3 coding sequence is TGTGCCATACGGGACAGAAGGACTAGCGGCACCTACGAGCAGTACTTC. The chain combines TRBV27 with TRBJ2-7; TRBD2 agrees at 10 bases. The germline gives CDR1 MNHEY, CDR2 SMNVEV (reference sequence). After removal of 10 bases from V and 2 bases from J, the junction contained 14 bases not matched to a gene. CDR3 size: 16 residues.

The chain employs TRBV20-1 and TRBJ1-2; a weak D match, TRBD1 (6 bases). Germline V gene sequence: CDR1 DFQATT, CDR2 SNEGSKA (reference sequence). The V end lost 5 bases, the J end lost 0 bases, and 13 bases lay between the germline ends. The CDR3 has 14 amino acids. The CDR3 DNA reads TGCAGTGCTGTAAAACAGGGAACTAACTATGGCTACACCTTC. It encodes CSAVKQGTNYGYTF.

The sample holds many counts of this clonotype. The gene calls are TRBV5-1 and TRBJ2-2; no definite D call. Trimming took 0 bases from V and 4 from J, leaving 10 bases between them. This CDR3 contains 15 residues. Germline lookup yields CDR1 SGHRS and CDR2 YFSETQ. The DNA for the CDR3 is TGCGCCAGCAGCTTGGTCTCCGGGTTCACCGGGGAGCTGTTTTTT. This gives the protein CASSLVSGFTGELFF.

This clonotype came up a few times. The chain couples TRBV20-1 to TRBJ2-5; D is uncertain. This CDR3 comprises 12 residues. V gave up 3 bases and J gave up 0 bases, with 5 bases separating them. The V gene's germline CDR1 is DFQATT and CDR2 SNEGSKA (reference sequence). CDR3 DNA: TGCAGTGCTAGCAAGTACCAAGAGACCCAGTACTTC. Translation gives CSASKYQETQYF.

The chain recombines TRBV7-2 with TRBJ1-2; D is undetermined. The V end was cut by 0 bases, the J end by 6 bases, with 11 bases between. The CDR3 is 14 amino acids. Germline loops: CDR1 SGHTA, CDR2 FQGNSA. The CDR3 loop reads CASSLAGGEHGYTF. CDR3 DNA sequence: TGTGCCAGCAGCTTAGCAGGTGGGGAGCATGGCTACACCTTC. The full variable domain, in which reference TRBV7-2 and TRBJ1-2 provide the parts outside the CDR3, is GAGVSQSPSNKVTEKGKDVELRCDPISGHTALYWYRQSLGQGLEFLIYFQGNSAPDKSGLPSDRFSAERTGGSVSTLTIQRTQQEDSAVYLCASSLAGGEHGYTFGSGTRLTVV.

Only a few counts were recorded for this clonotype. The V gene is TRBV5-1, the J gene TRBJ1-1; D is undetermined. Germline V lookup: CDR1 SGHRS, CDR2 YFSETQ. This CDR3 is built from 15 residues. Trimming removed 0 bases at V and 0 bases at J, with 9 bases between. The CDR3 is CASSLEGRMNTEAFF. The CDR3 coding sequence is TGCGCCAGCAGCTTGGAGGGCCGGATGAACACTGAAGCTTTCTTT. Complete variable domain (other parts from reference TRBV5-1 and TRBJ1-1): KAGVTQTPRYLIKTRGQQVTLSCSPISGHRSVSWYQQTPGQGLQFLFEYFSETQRNKGNFPGRFSGRQFSNSRSEMNVSTLELGDSALYLCASSLEGRMNTEAFFGQGTRLTVV.

The table lists this clonotype with a few counts. The V call is TRBV7-6, the J call TRBJ2-3; a weak D match, TRBD2 (5 bases). V was trimmed by 0 bases and J by 0 bases, leaving 10 bases between them. This CDR3 has 16 amino acids. The germline V gene encodes CDR1 SGHVS and CDR2 FNYEAQ. The chain's CDR3 is CASSLAGGSSTDTQYF. Written as DNA, the CDR3 is TGTGCCAGCAGCTTAGCGGGCGGGTCAAGCACAGATACGCAGTATTTT. Combining the CDR3 with reference TRBV7-6 and TRBJ2-3 gives the whole variable domain GAGVSQSPRYKVTKRGQDVALRCDPISGHVSLYWYRQALGQGPEFLTYFNYEAQQDKSGLPNDRFSAERPEGSISTLTIQRTEQRDSAMYRCASSLAGGSSTDTQYFGPGTRLTVL.

As DNA, the CDR3 is TGCAGTGCTAGAAAACACGGGCGGCTGAACTACGAGCAGTACTTC. Encoded protein: CSARKHGRLNYEQYF. The rearrangement uses TRBV20-1 and TRBJ2-7; no clear D gene. Trimming stripped 2 bases from V and 3 bases from J, with 17 bases between. Germline assignment: CDR1 DFQATT and CDR2 SNEGSKA (reference sequence). The CDR3 runs 15 residues.

A few counts support this clonotype. This chain links TRBV5-1 with TRBJ2-5; tentatively, D is TRBD1 (6 bases). Germline CDR1 SGHRS, CDR2 YFSETQ. CDR3 length equals 16 residues. Between the trimmed V and J ends, which lost 0 bases and 10 bases, there was a span of 22 bases. The CDR3 region is CASSLVSGATGEGQYF. As DNA, the CDR3 is TGCGCCAGCAGCTTGGTGTCAGGGGCCACGGGTGAAGGCCAGTACTTC.

The rearrangement uses TRBV12-3 or TRBV12-4 and TRBJ2-7; 8 nucleotides match TRBD1. The trim removed 5 bases at V and 5 bases at J, leaving 14 bases unmatched. The CDR3 covers 16 residues. CDR3 region: CASSPKRLRQGNEQYF. Written as DNA, the CDR3 is TGTGCCAGCAGTCCTAAACGCCTCAGACAGGGGAACGAGCAGTACTTC.

This clonotype has only a few counts. The J gene is TRBJ2-5, the V gene TRBV6-1, with a tentative D call TRBD1 (5 bases). CDR1 and CDR2 (germline): MNHNS, SASEGT. The CDR3 length is 16 residues. The V and J ends lost 2 bases and 1 base respectively, with 14 bases between them. CDR3 bases: TGTGCCAGCAGTGAACTGGACACGATCCCCCAAGAGACCCAGTACTTC. This sequence encodes CASSELDTIPQETQYF.

The chain is built from TRBV29-1 and TRBJ2-7, with 11 bases lining up with TRBD2. CDR1 is SQVTM and CDR2 is ANQGSEA in the germline V gene. With 4 bases clipped from V and 8 bases from J, the junction kept 7 bases outside the gene matches. This CDR3 contains 13 residues. CDR3 sequence reads: CSVVTSGVSKQYF. The CDR3 bases are TGCAGCGTTGTGACTAGCGGGGTTTCAAAGCAGTACTTC.